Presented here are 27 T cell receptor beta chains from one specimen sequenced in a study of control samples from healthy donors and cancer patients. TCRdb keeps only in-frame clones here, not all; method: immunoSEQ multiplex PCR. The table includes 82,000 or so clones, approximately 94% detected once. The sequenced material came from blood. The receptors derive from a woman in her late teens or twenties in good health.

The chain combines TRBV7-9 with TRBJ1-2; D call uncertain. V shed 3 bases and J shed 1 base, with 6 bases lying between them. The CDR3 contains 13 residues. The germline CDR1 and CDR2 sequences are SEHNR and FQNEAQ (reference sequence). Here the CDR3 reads CASSLDGNYGYTF. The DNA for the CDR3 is TGTGCCAGCAGCTTGGACGGTAACTATGGCTACACCTTC.

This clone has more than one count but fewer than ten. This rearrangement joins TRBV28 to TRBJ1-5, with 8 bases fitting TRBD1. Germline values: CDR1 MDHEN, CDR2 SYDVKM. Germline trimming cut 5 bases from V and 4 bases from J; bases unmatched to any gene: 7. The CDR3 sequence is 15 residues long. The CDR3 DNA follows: TGTGCCAGCAGTCTAGGACAGGGTGGAAATCAGCCCCAGCATTTT. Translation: CASSLGQGGNQPQHF.

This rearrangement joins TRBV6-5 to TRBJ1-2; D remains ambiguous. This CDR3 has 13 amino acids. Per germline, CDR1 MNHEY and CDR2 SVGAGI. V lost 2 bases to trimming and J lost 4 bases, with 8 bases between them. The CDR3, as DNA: TGTGCCAGCAGTTACGAGGCGCGCTATGGCTACACCTTC. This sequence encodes CASSYEARYGYTF.

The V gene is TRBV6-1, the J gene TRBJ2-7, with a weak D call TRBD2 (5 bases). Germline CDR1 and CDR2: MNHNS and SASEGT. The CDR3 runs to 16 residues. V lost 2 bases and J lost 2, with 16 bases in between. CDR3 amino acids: CASSEIGGSKTYEQYF. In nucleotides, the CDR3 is TGTGCCAGCAGTGAAATCGGAGGTAGCAAGACCTACGAGCAGTACTTC.

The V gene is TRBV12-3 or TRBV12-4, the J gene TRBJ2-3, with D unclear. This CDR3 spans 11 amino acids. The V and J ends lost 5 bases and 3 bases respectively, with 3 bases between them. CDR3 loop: CASSQTDTQYF. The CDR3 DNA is TGTGCCAGCAGTCAGACAGATACGCAGTATTTT.

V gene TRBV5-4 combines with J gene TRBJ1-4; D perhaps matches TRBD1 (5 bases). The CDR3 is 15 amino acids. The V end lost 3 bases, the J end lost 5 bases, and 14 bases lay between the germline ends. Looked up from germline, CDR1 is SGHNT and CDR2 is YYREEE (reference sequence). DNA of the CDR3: TGTGCCAGCAGCTGGGGGGGGTTGGAGAATGAAAAACTGTTTTTT. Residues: CASSWGGLENEKLFF.

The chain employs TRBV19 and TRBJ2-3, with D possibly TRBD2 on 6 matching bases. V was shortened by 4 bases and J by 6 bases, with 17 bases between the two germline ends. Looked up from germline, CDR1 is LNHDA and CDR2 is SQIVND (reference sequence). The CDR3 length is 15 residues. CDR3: CASSTEGATGDTQYF. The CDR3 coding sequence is TGTGCCAGTAGTACGGAGGGAGCGACCGGGGATACGCAGTATTTT.

This chain's CDR3 is CASSISSRNTEAFF. The CDR3 DNA reads as TGTGCCAGTAGTATCTCGTCGAGGAACACTGAAGCTTTCTTT. The chain recombines TRBV19 with TRBJ1-1; D is unclear. Germline values: CDR1 LNHDA, CDR2 SQIVND (reference sequence). The CDR3 has 14 amino acids. The V end was cut by 3 bases, the J end by 1 base, with 9 bases between.

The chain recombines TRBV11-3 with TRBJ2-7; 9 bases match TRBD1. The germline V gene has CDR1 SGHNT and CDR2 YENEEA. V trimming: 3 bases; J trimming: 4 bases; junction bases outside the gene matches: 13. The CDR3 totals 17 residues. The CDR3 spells CASSLGGPGQGSYEQYF. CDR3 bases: TGTGCCAGCAGCTTGGGGGGACCGGGACAGGGTTCGTACGAGCAGTACTTC.

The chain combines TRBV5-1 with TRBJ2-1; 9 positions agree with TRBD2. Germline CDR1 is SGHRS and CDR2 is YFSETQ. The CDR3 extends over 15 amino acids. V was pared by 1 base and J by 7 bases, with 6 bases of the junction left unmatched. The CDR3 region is CASSLPASGINEQFF. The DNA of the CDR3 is TGCGCCAGCAGCTTGCCGGCTAGCGGGATAAATGAGCAGTTCTTC. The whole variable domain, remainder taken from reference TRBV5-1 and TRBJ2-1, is KAGVTQTPRYLIKTRGQQVTLSCSPISGHRSVSWYQQTPGQGLQFLFEYFSETQRNKGNFPGRFSGRQFSNSRSEMNVSTLELGDSALYLCASSLPASGINEQFFGPGTRLTVL.

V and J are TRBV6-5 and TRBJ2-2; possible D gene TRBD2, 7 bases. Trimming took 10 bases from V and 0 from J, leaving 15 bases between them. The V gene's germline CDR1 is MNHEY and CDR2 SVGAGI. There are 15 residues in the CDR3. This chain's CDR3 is CATVRGPANTGELFF. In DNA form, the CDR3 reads TGTGCCACCGTGCGGGGGCCCGCGAACACCGGGGAGCTGTTTTTT.

The CDR3 region has the DNA TGTGCCACCAGCAGAGATCCGGCTGTCTCTGGAAACACCATATATTTT. This encodes CATSRDPAVSGNTIYF. V usage is TRBV15 and J usage is TRBJ1-3, with D unresolved. Germline V gives CDR1 LNHNV, CDR2 YYDKDF (reference sequence). The CDR3 has 16 amino acids. Trimming left V 0 bases short and J 0 bases short, with 9 bases between. Full variable domain (rest looked up from reference TRBV15 and TRBJ1-3): DAMVIQNPRYQVTQFGKPVTLSCSQTLNHNVMYWYQQKSSQAPKLLFHYYDKDFNNEADTPDNFQSRRPNTSFCFLDIRSPGLGDTAMYLCATSRDPAVSGNTIYFGEGSWLTVV.

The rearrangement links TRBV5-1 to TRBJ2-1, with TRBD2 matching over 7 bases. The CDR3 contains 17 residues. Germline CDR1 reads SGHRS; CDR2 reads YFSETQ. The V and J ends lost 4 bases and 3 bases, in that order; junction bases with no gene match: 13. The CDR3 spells CASSGFLAGVGYNEQFF. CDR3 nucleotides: TGCGCCAGCAGCGGGTTTTTGGCGGGAGTCGGCTACAATGAGCAGTTCTTC.

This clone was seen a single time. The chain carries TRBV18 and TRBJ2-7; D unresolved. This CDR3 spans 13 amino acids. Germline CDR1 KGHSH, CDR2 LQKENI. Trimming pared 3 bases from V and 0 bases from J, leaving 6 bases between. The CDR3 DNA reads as TGTGCCAGCTCACCCTCAAGCTCCTACGAGCAGTACTTC. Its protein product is CASSPSSSYEQYF.

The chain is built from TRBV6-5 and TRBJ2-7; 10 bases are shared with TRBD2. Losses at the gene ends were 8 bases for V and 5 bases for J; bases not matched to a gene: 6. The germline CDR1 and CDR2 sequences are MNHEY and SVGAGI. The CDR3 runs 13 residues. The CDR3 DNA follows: TGTGCCAGCTCTAGCGGGAGTGGGAACGAGCAGTACTTC. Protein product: CASSSGSGNEQYF.

The CDR3 region is CASSQDLAALNTEAFF. The DNA for the CDR3 is TGTGCCAGCAGCCAAGATCTGGCAGCCCTGAACACTGAAGCTTTCTTT. This chain links TRBV14 with TRBJ1-1, with unresolved D. CDR3 size: 16 residues. In germline, CDR1 is SGHDN, CDR2 FVKESK. V lost 0 bases and J lost 0, with 11 bases in between.

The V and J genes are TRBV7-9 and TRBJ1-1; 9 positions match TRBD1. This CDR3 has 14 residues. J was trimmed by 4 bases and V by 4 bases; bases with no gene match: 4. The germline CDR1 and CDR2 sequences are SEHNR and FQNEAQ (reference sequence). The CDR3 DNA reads TGTGCCAGCAGCTCCGAGACAGGGGGCACTGAAGCTTTCTTT. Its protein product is CASSSETGGTEAFF. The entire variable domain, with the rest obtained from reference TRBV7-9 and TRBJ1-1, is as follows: DTGVSQNPRHKITKRGQNVTFRCDPISEHNRLYWYRQTLGQGPEFLTYFQNEAQLEKSRLLSDRFSAERPKGSFSTLEIQRTEQGDSAMYLCASSSETGGTEAFFGQGTRLTVV.

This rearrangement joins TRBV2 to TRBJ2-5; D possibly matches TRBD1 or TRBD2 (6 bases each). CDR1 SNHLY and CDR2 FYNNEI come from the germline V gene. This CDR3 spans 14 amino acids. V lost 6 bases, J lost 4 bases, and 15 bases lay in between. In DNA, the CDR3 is TGTGCCAGCAGGGGGGACATCGGGGGAGAGACCCAGTACTTC. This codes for CASRGDIGGETQYF.

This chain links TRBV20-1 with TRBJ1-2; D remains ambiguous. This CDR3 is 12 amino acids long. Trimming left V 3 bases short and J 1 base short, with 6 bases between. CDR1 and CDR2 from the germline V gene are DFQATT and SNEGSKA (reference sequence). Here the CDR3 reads CSASTDNYGYTF. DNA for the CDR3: TGCAGTGCTAGTACAGATAACTATGGCTACACCTTC.

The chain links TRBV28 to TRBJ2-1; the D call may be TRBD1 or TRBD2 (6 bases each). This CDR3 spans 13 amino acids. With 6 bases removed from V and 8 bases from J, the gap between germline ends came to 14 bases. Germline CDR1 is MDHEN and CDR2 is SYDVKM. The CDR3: CASRRSRGHEQFF. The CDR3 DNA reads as TGTGCCAGCAGGCGATCCCGGGGGCATGAGCAGTTCTTC.

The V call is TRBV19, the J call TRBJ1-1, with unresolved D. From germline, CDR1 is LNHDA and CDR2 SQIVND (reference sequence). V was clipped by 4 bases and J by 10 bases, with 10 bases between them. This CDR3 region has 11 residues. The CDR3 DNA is TGTGCCAGTAGTACCATATTAGGAGCTTTCTTT. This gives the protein CASSTILGAFF.

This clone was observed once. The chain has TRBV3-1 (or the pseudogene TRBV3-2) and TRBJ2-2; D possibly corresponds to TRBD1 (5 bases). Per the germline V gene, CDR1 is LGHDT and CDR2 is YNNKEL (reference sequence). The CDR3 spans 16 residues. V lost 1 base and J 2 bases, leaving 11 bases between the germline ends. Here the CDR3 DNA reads TGTGCCAGCAGCCAAGTGGAGACAGACAACACCGGGGAGCTGTTTTTT. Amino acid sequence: CASSQVETDNTGELFF.

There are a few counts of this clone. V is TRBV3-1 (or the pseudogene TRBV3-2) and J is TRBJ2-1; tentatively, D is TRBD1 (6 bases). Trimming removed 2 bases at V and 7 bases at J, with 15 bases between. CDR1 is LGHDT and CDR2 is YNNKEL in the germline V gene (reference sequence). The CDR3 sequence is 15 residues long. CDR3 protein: CASSQRGSLANEQFF. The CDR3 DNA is TGTGCCAGCAGCCAAAGGGGGAGTTTGGCTAATGAGCAGTTCTTC.

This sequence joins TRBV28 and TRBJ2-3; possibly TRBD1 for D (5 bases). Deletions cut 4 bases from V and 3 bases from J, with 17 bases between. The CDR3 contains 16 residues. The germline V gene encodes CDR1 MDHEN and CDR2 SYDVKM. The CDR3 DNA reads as TGTGCCAGCAGTTCAACCCAGGGTTTCGTTACAGATACGCAGTATTTT. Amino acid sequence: CASSSTQGFVTDTQYF.

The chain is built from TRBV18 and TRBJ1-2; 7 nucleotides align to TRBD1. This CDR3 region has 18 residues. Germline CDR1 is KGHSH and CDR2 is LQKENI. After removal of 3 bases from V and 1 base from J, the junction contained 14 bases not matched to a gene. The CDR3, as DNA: TGTGCCAGCTCACCCCCGAACAGGGGAACCTTATATAACTATGGCTACACCTTC. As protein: CASSPPNRGTLYNYGYTF. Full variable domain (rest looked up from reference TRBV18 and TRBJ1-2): NAGVMQNPRHLVRRRGQEARLRCSPMKGHSHVYWYRQLPEEGLKFMVYLQKENIIDESGMPKERFSAEFPKEGPSILRIQQVVRGDSAAYFCASSPPNRGTLYNYGYTFGSGTRLTVV.

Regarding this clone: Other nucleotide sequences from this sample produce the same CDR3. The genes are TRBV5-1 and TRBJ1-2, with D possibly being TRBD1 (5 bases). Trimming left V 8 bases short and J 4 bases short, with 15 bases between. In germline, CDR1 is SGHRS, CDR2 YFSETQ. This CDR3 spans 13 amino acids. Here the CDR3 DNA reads TGCGCCAGTAGCAGGGACGGACTCTATGGCTACACCTTC. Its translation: CASSRDGLYGYTF.

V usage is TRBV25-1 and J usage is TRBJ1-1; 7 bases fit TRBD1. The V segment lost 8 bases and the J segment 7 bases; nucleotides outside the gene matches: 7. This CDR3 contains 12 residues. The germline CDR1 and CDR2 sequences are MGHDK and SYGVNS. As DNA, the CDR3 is TGTGCCAGCGGACAGGCTAGGGGTGAAGCTTTCTTT. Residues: CASGQARGEAFF.